A selection of T cell receptor beta chains follows, all from one sample in a study of blood T cell repertoires in COVID-19. The repertoire was sequenced with immunoSEQ multiplex PCR; TCRdb's copy has only in-frame clones and lacks some. The sample lists some 200,000 clones, roughly 91% occurring once. Sequencing used peripheral blood. The receptors were gathered from a man aged 40-49 years with active or convalescent COVID-19. Each CDR3 is given with its conserved first and last residue. The D gene is left open where the match is weak. Clone size appears in some rows only: once, few, many, or a class for an expanded clone.

CDR3 DNA | CDR3 protein | D gene | V gene | clone size | J gene
TGTGCCAGCAGCCCACAAGCGGGAGGGCGCGCTGAGCAGTTCTTC | CASSPQAGGRAEQFF | TRBD2 | TRBV3-1/TRBV3-2 | few | TRBJ2-1
TGTGCCAGCAGTGATTTGGACAGTGAAGAGCATTTT | CASSDLDSEEHF | - | TRBV2 | - | TRBJ1-5
TGTGCCAGCAGCCACAAGGTGGGAGGGACGCATACTTCACCCCTCCACTTT | CASSHKVGGTHTSPLHF | - | TRBV3-1/TRBV3-2 | - | TRBJ1-6
TGTGCCAGCAGCTTAGGGTCTAGCGCCTACTACAATGAGCAGTTCTTC | CASSLGSSAYYNEQFF | - | TRBV7-9 | once | TRBJ2-1
TGTGCCAGCAGCTTGGGTGCGGGGGCAACTGGAAACACCATATATTTT | CASSLGAGATGNTIYF | - | TRBV5-4 | - | TRBJ1-3
TGTGCCAGCATCCCGGGACTAGGGGCATACAATGAGCAGTTCTTC | CASIPGLGAYNEQFF | TRBD2 | TRBV5-5 | - | TRBJ2-1
TGTGCCAGCAGCCAAGCAGGGACTTTCTACGAGCAGTACTTC | CASSQAGTFYEQYF | - | TRBV4-2 | - | TRBJ2-7
TGTGCCTGGAGTGTATTGGGCGCAACCACTGAAGCTTTCTTT | CAWSVLGATTEAFF | - | TRBV30 | - | TRBJ1-1
TGTGCCAGCAGCCATGCGGCAGTTAGCCTTGGAAACACCATATATTTT | CASSHAAVSLGNTIYF | - | TRBV5-5 | - | TRBJ1-3
TGTGCCAGCAGCTTGGGTAGCAGCGAGCAGTACTTC | CASSLGSSEQYF | - | TRBV5-6 | - | TRBJ2-7
TGTGCCAGCAGCTTAGCTAGCGCCGGGGAGCTGTTTTTT | CASSLASAGELFF | - | TRBV5-8 | - | TRBJ2-2
TGTGCCAGCAGTTCCGAGGGCGGGGGGCGAACTGAAGCTTTCTTT | CASSSEGGGRTEAFF | - | TRBV6-5 | - | TRBJ1-1
TGTGCCAGCAGCCCAAACGTCGGAGGGCTTGGGGCTTTCTTT | CASSPNVGGLGAFF | - | TRBV7-3 | - | TRBJ1-1
TGCACCAGCAGCCAAATAGCGGTTAGGCCCGGGGAGCTGTTTTTT | CTSSQIAVRPGELFF | - | TRBV1 | - | TRBJ2-2
TGTGCCAGCGGTACCATGGGCCTGAACACCGGGGAGCTGTTTTTT | CASGTMGLNTGELFF | - | TRBV2 | - | TRBJ2-2
TGTGCCAGCAGTCCTGAACAGGGACGGAAGACTGAAGCTTTCTTT | CASSPEQGRKTEAFF | - | TRBV27 | - | TRBJ1-1
TGTGCCAGTAGTATGCTAGCGGGGTCTAGCACAGATACGCAGTATTTT | CASSMLAGSSTDTQYF | TRBD2 | TRBV19 | - | TRBJ2-3
TGTGCCAGCAGCTGGACAGGCCAAGAGACCCAGTACTTC | CASSWTGQETQYF | TRBD1 | TRBV27 | - | TRBJ2-5
TGCGCCAGCAGCGAAGCGGCACAGGGGAAGGGTTCTGGCTACACCTTC | CASSEAAQGKGSGYTF | TRBD1 | TRBV5-1 | few | TRBJ1-2
TGTGCCAGCAGTGAAGTAGGTGGGACAAATGAGCAGTTCTTC | CASSEVGGTNEQFF | - | TRBV6-1 | - | TRBJ2-1
TGTGCCAGCAACCCAGGACAGGGGCTACCCTACGAGCAGTACTTC | CASNPGQGLPYEQYF | TRBD1 | TRBV2 | - | TRBJ2-7
TGTGCCAGCAGCCCCGGGACTAGGTTCCCCGATACGCAGTATTTT | CASSPGTRFPDTQYF | TRBD2 | TRBV5-4 | - | TRBJ2-3
TGTGCCAGCAGCCAAGATAGGGCGGGGGTGATGAACACTGAAGCTTTCTTT | CASSQDRAGVMNTEAFF | - | TRBV4-2 | - | TRBJ1-1
TGTGCCAGCAGTGAGGAGACAGGGATCTATGAGCAGTTCTTC | CASSEETGIYEQFF | TRBD1 | TRBV2 | - | TRBJ2-1
TGTGCCAGCAGCTTCAGTACCGGGGAGCTGTTTTTT | CASSFSTGELFF | - | TRBV7-9 | - | TRBJ2-2
TGTGCCAGCAGTTCCCCCCGACAGGGAAAGGACTATGGCTACACCTTC | CASSSPRQGKDYGYTF | TRBD1 | TRBV27 | - | TRBJ1-2
TGTGCCAGTAGTTGGAGCCAGGGGGGCGATACGCAGTATTTT | CASSWSQGGDTQYF | - | TRBV19 | - | TRBJ2-3
TGTGCCAGCAGTGTGGACAGGTCTTACAATGAGCAGTTCTTC | CASSVDRSYNEQFF | TRBD1 | TRBV2 | - | TRBJ2-1
TGTGCCAGCAGTAACGACAGGCGGAATGAAAAACTGTTTTTT | CASSNDRRNEKLFF | - | TRBV6-5 | - | TRBJ1-4
TGCAGCGTCCTAGGACAGGGAAAAGAGAACACCGGGGAGCTGTTTTTT | CSVLGQGKENTGELFF | TRBD1 | TRBV29-1 | - | TRBJ2-2
TGTGCCAGCAGCGTAGAGGCTTGGGGAGATGGCTACACCTTC | CASSVEAWGDGYTF | - | TRBV9 | - | TRBJ1-2
TGTGCCAGCAGCAACCCTACGACAGGGATTGGCGGCTACACCTTC | CASSNPTTGIGGYTF | TRBD1 | TRBV6-6 | few | TRBJ1-2
TGTGCCAGCAGCCTACGGACAGGGGCCTACGAGCAGTACTTC | CASSLRTGAYEQYF | TRBD1 | TRBV7-2 | - | TRBJ2-7
TGTGCCAGCAGCTTAGGGACAGCGAATAATGAAAAACTGTTTTTT | CASSLGTANNEKLFF | - | TRBV7-2 | - | TRBJ1-4
TGTGCCAGCAGTGAAGCGGCGGGGAACTATGGCTACACCTTC | CASSEAAGNYGYTF | - | TRBV6-1 | few | TRBJ1-2
TGCGCCAGCAGCACCGCGGGTATGAACACTGAAGCTTTCTTT | CASSTAGMNTEAFF | - | TRBV5-1 | - | TRBJ1-1
TGTGCCAGCAGCTTCAGGGGTCTAGCCAAAAACATTCAGTACTTC | CASSFRGLAKNIQYF | - | TRBV13 | - | TRBJ2-4
TGTGCCAGCAGCTTGGGACAGGATAATGAAAAACTGTTTTTT | CASSLGQDNEKLFF | - | TRBV5-4 | - | TRBJ1-4
TGCAGTGCCCTGACAGGGACTGGCTACACCTTC | CSALTGTGYTF | TRBD1 | TRBV20-1 | - | TRBJ1-2
TGTGCCAGCAGCGCCGGAGGATCCACAGATACGCAGTATTTT | CASSAGGSTDTQYF | - | TRBV9 | many | TRBJ2-3
TGTGCCAGCAGCCTCTCCCGGAACTATGGCTACACCTTC | CASSLSRNYGYTF | - | TRBV7-8 | - | TRBJ1-2
TGTGCCAGCAGTCCCTTCGGGGGGACCGGTGGCCTAAACTATGGCTACACCTTC | CASSPFGGTGGLNYGYTF | - | TRBV27 | - | TRBJ1-2
TGTGCCAGCAGTCAGTCAGGGGGTCGAGAGACCCAGTACTTC | CASSQSGGRETQYF | TRBD1 | TRBV27 | - | TRBJ2-5
TGTGCCAGCACGAGGGCAGGGGCGACGGGCTACACCTTC | CASTRAGATGYTF | - | TRBV6-5 | - | TRBJ1-2
TGTGCCAGCAGTTACTCGGGCTTGGATATCGATCAGCCCCAGCATTTT | CASSYSGLDIDQPQHF | - | TRBV6-6 | - | TRBJ1-5
TGTGCCAGCAGCGTAGCTCTTAGCGGCTACACCGGGGAGCTGTTTTTT | CASSVALSGYTGELFF | - | TRBV9 | - | TRBJ2-2
TGTGCCAGCAGCCGGGACAGGCAAGAGACCCAGTACTTC | CASSRDRQETQYF | TRBD1 | TRBV2 | - | TRBJ2-5
TGTGCCAGCCCGCCCAGCGGGAGGGGAACCACTGAAGCTTTCTTT | CASPPSGRGTTEAFF | - | TRBV19 | - | TRBJ1-1
TGTGCCAGCAGCCCCGGACTAGCGGGAGACTACGAGCAGTACTTC | CASSPGLAGDYEQYF | TRBD2 | TRBV11-3 | - | TRBJ2-7
TGTGCCAGCTCACCAGATGTTTTGGGGCAGGGCGGGGGTCTTCAGCCCCAGCATTTT | CASSPDVLGQGGGLQPQHF | - | TRBV18 | - | TRBJ1-5